The 26 T cell receptor beta chains presented below share a single source sample, sequenced in a study of control samples from healthy donors and cancer patients. Sequencing used immunoSEQ multiplex PCR; TCRdb keeps in-frame clones, though not all of them. The data show 95,000 to 150,000 clones, with 85% to 95% seen just once and just under 0.6% held by the top ten. The sequenced sample consisted of PBMCs. Receptors were obtained from a man older than 75 with head and neck cancer.

V usage is TRBV7-2 and J usage is TRBJ1-1; the match to TRBD1 covers 9 bases. V shed 5 bases, J shed 8 bases, and the junction held 9 bases outside the gene matches. Germline CDR1 and CDR2: SGHTA and FQGNSA. The CDR3 has 14 amino acids. DNA of the CDR3: TGTGCCAGCAGCAGACAGGGGGAGGATTACGAAGCTTTCTTT. Its protein is CASSRQGEDYEAFF.

The chain has TRBV30 and TRBJ1-5; D perhaps matches TRBD1 (5 bases). Germline V gene data show CDR1 as GTSNPN and CDR2 as SVGIG (reference sequence). The CDR3 runs 20 residues. V dropped 5 bases and J dropped 4 bases, with 33 bases sitting between them. This CDR3 is CAWAPLVLTGGIIGNQPQHF. The CDR3 DNA follows: TGTGCCTGGGCGCCCCTTGTGCTCACCGGGGGAATTATAGGAAATCAGCCCCAGCATTTT.

The V call is TRBV4-2, the J call TRBJ1-3, with D maybe TRBD1 (5 bases). Germline V gene data show CDR1 as LGHNA and CDR2 as YNFKEQ. V was clipped by 1 base and J by 0 bases, with 10 bases between them. This CDR3 is built from 16 residues. This CDR3 reads CASSQGTGLSGNTIYF. As DNA, the CDR3 is TGTGCCAGCAGCCAAGGAACAGGCCTCTCTGGAAACACCATATATTTT.

The rearrangement uses TRBV19 and TRBJ1-1, with a possible D match to TRBD1 (6 bases). V lost 7 bases and J lost 7, with 16 bases in between. CDR1 is LNHDA, CDR2 SQIVND, per germline (reference sequence). The CDR3 is 13 amino acids. The CDR3 loop is CASTPSGAREAFF. Written as DNA, the CDR3 is TGTGCCAGTACCCCGTCGGGGGCGCGTGAAGCTTTCTTT.

This clone was seen once. The V and J genes are TRBV18 and TRBJ2-7; 9 bases fit TRBD2. J was trimmed by 5 bases and V by 2 bases; bases with no gene match: 4. CDR1 is KGHSH and CDR2 is LQKENI in the germline V gene. This CDR3 is built from 14 residues. Here the CDR3 reads CASSPRTSADEQYF. The CDR3 DNA reads TGTGCCAGCTCACCAAGGACTAGCGCCGACGAGCAGTACTTC.

The V call is TRBV11-2, the J call TRBJ1-6, with D perhaps matching TRBD1 (5 bases). CDR1 is SGHAT and CDR2 is FQNNGV in the germline V gene. Trimming pared 0 bases from V and 6 bases from J, leaving 15 bases between. This CDR3 region has 17 residues. The CDR3 here is CASSLERFGRANSPLHF. CDR3 in DNA: TGTGCCAGCAGCTTAGAGAGGTTCGGCAGGGCTAATTCACCCCTCCACTTT.

This clone was detected a few times. The same CDR3 also results from other DNA sequences found in this sample. V is TRBV7-9 and J is TRBJ1-5, with a weak D call TRBD1 (5 bases). The V gene lost 5 bases and the J gene lost 6 bases, with 8 bases spanning the gap. Germline-derived CDR1 and CDR2 are SEHNR and FQNEAQ (reference sequence). The CDR3 is 12 residues long. The CDR3 loop reads CASSPDSQPQHF. The CDR3 coding sequence is TGTGCCAGCAGCCCCGACAGTCAGCCCCAGCATTTT.

The CDR3 protein is CASSLRSYGYTF. The CDR3 DNA is TGTGCCAGCAGCTTGCGAAGCTATGGCTACACCTTC. The chain couples TRBV5-4 to TRBJ1-2; no firm D call. Trimming removed 1 base at V and 4 bases at J, with 5 bases between. The CDR3 is 12 residues long. Germline V CDR1 and CDR2: SGHNT, YYREEE (reference sequence). Combining the CDR3 with reference TRBV5-4 and TRBJ1-2 gives the whole variable domain ETGVTQSPTHLIKTRGQQVTLRCSSQSGHNTVSWYQQALGQGPQFIFQYYREEENGRGNFPPRFSGLQFPNYSSELNVNALELDDSALYLCASSLRSYGYTFGSGTRLTVV.

The chain is built from TRBV7-2 and TRBJ2-5, with a possible D match to TRBD1 (6 bases). Trimming removed 5 bases from V and 7 bases from J, with 17 bases in between. The germline V gene encodes CDR1 SGHTA and CDR2 FQGNSA. The CDR3 is made up of 14 amino acids. CDR3 in amino acids: CASSTTGPGGTQYF. In DNA, the CDR3 is TGTGCCAGCAGCACGACAGGCCCTGGAGGGACCCAGTACTTC. The full variable domain, in which reference TRBV7-2 and TRBJ2-5 provide the parts outside the CDR3, is GAGVSQSPSNKVTEKGKDVELRCDPISGHTALYWYRQSLGQGLEFLIYFQGNSAPDKSGLPSDRFSAERTGGSVSTLTIQRTQQEDSAVYLCASSTTGPGGTQYFGPGTRLLVL.

The CDR3 reads CASSSGVQNTEAFF. CDR3 sequence (DNA): TGTGCCAGCAGCTCAGGAGTGCAGAACACTGAAGCTTTCTTT. The chain couples TRBV5-4 to TRBJ1-1, with D unclear. Germline values: CDR1 SGHNT, CDR2 YYREEE (reference sequence). The CDR3 length is 14 residues. V gave up 3 bases and J gave up 1 base, with 10 bases separating them. The entire variable domain, with the rest obtained from reference TRBV5-4 and TRBJ1-1, is as follows: ETGVTQSPTHLIKTRGQQVTLRCSSQSGHNTVSWYQQALGQGPQFIFQYYREEENGRGNFPPRFSGLQFPNYSSELNVNALELDDSALYLCASSSGVQNTEAFFGQGTRLTVV.

This clone showed up just a few times. This chain links TRBV30 with TRBJ2-4; the D gene could be TRBD1 or TRBD2 (5 bases each). There are 14 residues in the CDR3. V lost 6 bases, J lost 4 bases, and 16 bases lay in between. The germline gives CDR1 GTSNPN, CDR2 SVGIG (reference sequence). CDR3: CACLPRDGKNIQYF. The CDR3 nucleotides read TGTGCCTGCCTACCCCGGGACGGAAAAAACATTCAGTACTTC. The full variable domain, with the rest looked up from reference TRBV30 and TRBJ2-4, is SQTIHQWPATLVQPVGSPLSLECTVEGTSNPNLYWYRQAAGRGLQLLFYSVGIGQISSEVPQNLSASRPQDRQFILSSKKLLLSDSGFYLCACLPRDGKNIQYFGAGTRLSVL.

The chain uses TRBV9 and TRBJ2-6, with D tentatively TRBD2 (6 bases). With 1 base removed from V and 4 bases from J, the gap between germline ends came to 18 bases. Germline V gene lookup returns CDR1 SGDLS and CDR2 YYNGEE. CDR3 size: 18 residues. The CDR3 DNA is TGTGCCAGCAGCGTAAGGGCGGGGACCTATGCCGGGGCCAACGTCCTGACTTTC. Translating gives CASSVRAGTYAGANVLTF.

V usage is TRBV7-2 and J usage is TRBJ1-5; D unresolved. Per germline, CDR1 SGHTA and CDR2 FQGNSA. CDR3 size: 14 residues. V lost 2 bases and J 7 bases, leaving 12 bases between the germline ends. CDR3 sequence (DNA): TGTGCCAGCAGCTTAATGCGGTCTGGGCAGCCCCAGCATTTT. It codes for CASSLMRSGQPQHF.

The J gene is TRBJ2-7, the V gene TRBV6-4; 7 bases align to TRBD1. The V gene end was trimmed by 2 bases and the J gene end by 6 bases; junction bases not matched to a gene: 4. The length of the CDR3 is 13 residues. Looked up from germline, CDR1 is MRHNA and CDR2 is SNTAGT. CDR3 sequence: CASSDRQGSEQYF. CDR3 DNA sequence: TGTGCCAGCAGTGACCGACAGGGTTCCGAGCAGTACTTC.

The rearrangement links TRBV29-1 to TRBJ1-1; D not certain. Germline V gives CDR1 SQVTM, CDR2 ANQGSEA. The CDR3 is made up of 13 amino acids. V lost 4 bases to trimming and J lost 4 bases, with 13 bases between them. CDR3 amino acids: CSVGGSLGTEAFF. CDR3 sequence (DNA): TGCAGCGTTGGTGGCAGTCTAGGCACTGAAGCTTTCTTT.

The V gene is TRBV6-5, the J gene TRBJ2-7, with TRBD2 matching over 8 bases. Germline V lookup: CDR1 MNHEY, CDR2 SVGAGI. Trimming removed 2 bases from V and 5 bases from J; junction bases left unmatched: 8. CDR3 length: 15 amino acids. The CDR3 region is CASSYNPGLVNEQYF. The DNA of the CDR3 is TGTGCCAGCAGTTACAACCCGGGACTAGTTAACGAGCAGTACTTC.

The V gene is TRBV19, the J gene TRBJ2-7; a possible D gene is TRBD2 (5 bases). The CDR3 covers 13 residues. Germline CDR1 and CDR2: LNHDA and SQIVND (reference sequence). The germline V and J ends were trimmed by 5 bases and 2 bases, with 10 bases remaining between them. The CDR3 nucleotides are TGTGCCAGTAGTGCCTACGGGGCCTACGAGCAGTACTTC. This encodes CASSAYGAYEQYF.

The chain joins TRBV14 to TRBJ1-6; TRBD1 matches 8 bases. The CDR3 is 14 amino acids. V gave up 3 bases and J gave up 7 bases; unmatched junction bases: 2. The germline CDR1 and CDR2 sequences are SGHDN and FVKESK. CDR3 in DNA: TGTGCCAGCAGCCAGTCAGGGGGCAATTCACCCCTCCACTTT. Translated, it gives CASSQSGGNSPLHF.

The chain couples TRBV29-1 to TRBJ1-1; TRBD1 agrees at 7 bases. CDR1 is SQVTM, CDR2 ANQGSEA, per germline. The CDR3 is made up of 15 amino acids. V was pared by 2 bases and J by 3 bases, with 9 bases of the junction left unmatched. Here the CDR3 reads CSVESVGGTDTEAFF. The CDR3 nucleotides read TGCAGCGTTGAATCAGTAGGGGGCACAGACACTGAAGCTTTCTTT.

The CDR3 protein is CVRSLVPGQGNNEQFF. As DNA, the CDR3 is TGTGTCAGAAGCTTAGTTCCGGGACAGGGTAACAATGAGCAGTTCTTC. This chain joins TRBV7-5 and TRBJ2-1; TRBD1 was called by the table and not checked on the DNA. TRBV7-5 is tagged as a pseudogene. This CDR3 is built from 16 residues.

The gene calls are TRBV4-1 and TRBJ2-7; D call uncertain. The CDR3 is made up of 16 amino acids. Trimming took off 2 bases at V and 4 bases at J, with 18 bases between the two ends. Germline V lookup: CDR1 MGHRA, CDR2 YSYEKL. In DNA form, the CDR3 reads TGCGCCAGCAGCCAACAAGGTCCAATCCTACCTTACGAGCAGTACTTC. Amino acids: CASSQQGPILPYEQYF.

The chain couples TRBV3-1 (or the pseudogene TRBV3-2) to TRBJ2-7; D remains ambiguous. Looked up from germline, CDR1 is LGHDT and CDR2 is YNNKEL (reference sequence). This CDR3 is 13 amino acids long. The V end was cut by 0 bases, the J end by 3 bases, with 6 bases between. This CDR3 reads CASSQDGNYEQYF. As DNA, the CDR3 is TGTGCCAGCAGCCAAGACGGAAACTACGAGCAGTACTTC.

The chain couples TRBV4-3 to TRBJ2-7, with 9 bases lining up with TRBD2. J gave up 1 base and V 4 bases, and 8 bases lay outside the gene matches. CDR3 length equals 16 residues. CDR1 is LGHNA and CDR2 is YSLEER in the germline V gene. CDR3 residues: CASSRLAGMSSYEQYF. The DNA of the CDR3 is TGCGCCAGCAGCCGGCTAGCGGGAATGAGTTCCTACGAGCAGTACTTC.

Here the CDR3 DNA reads TGTGCCAGCAGCCCCCAGGGGGGTTTTGACTATGGCTACACCTTC. Its protein product is CASSPQGGFDYGYTF. The chain recombines TRBV5-4 with TRBJ1-2; 7 bases agree with TRBD1. Trimming at V came to 4 bases and at J to 3 bases, leaving 9 bases not matched to a gene. CDR3 length: 15 amino acids. Per germline, CDR1 SGHNT and CDR2 YYREEE (reference sequence).

The V call is TRBV21-1, the J call TRBJ2-2; TRBD2, the table's D call, was not compared with the DNA. TRBV21-1 is a documented pseudogene. The CDR3 runs 9 residues. CDR3 protein: CAPPLGAVF. In nucleotides, the CDR3 is TGTGCCCCCCCATTGGGAGCTGTTTTT.

The chain has TRBV5-4 and TRBJ1-2; the D is unclear. CDR3 length: 13 residues. The V gene's germline CDR1 is SGHNT and CDR2 YYREEE (reference sequence). Trimming removed 6 bases at V and 7 bases at J, with 16 bases between. Here the CDR3 DNA reads TGTGCCAGCACCAAGTTCAGCGGAGGTGGCTACACCTTC. Residues: CASTKFSGGGYTF. The full variable domain, completed using reference TRBV5-4 and TRBJ1-2, is ETGVTQSPTHLIKTRGQQVTLRCSSQSGHNTVSWYQQALGQGPQFIFQYYREEENGRGNFPPRFSGLQFPNYSSELNVNALELDDSALYLCASTKFSGGGYTFGSGTRLTVV.